This T cell receptor beta chain was identified during a study of T cells in women clearing cervical HPV infection. Study-wide context: Case blood was drawn when the lesion was first found; control blood after infection became undetectable. With HLA typing for only a few women, HLA confounding remains possible. For cases, blood was sampled a median about 140 days after lesion detection, interquartile range about 90 to 200 days.

Study outcomes and limitations: It is unknown whether associations predate infection; no effector/memory or HPV-specific sorting.

Data came from immunoSEQ multiplex PCR; TCRdb stores just in-frame clones and leaves some out. The listing records tens of thousands of clones. Germline V gene data show CDR1 as LGHNA and CDR2 as YNFKEQ. There are 15 residues in the CDR3. Of note for this clone: Its target is unknown. The germline gene is not matched at one end of the junction; a read error may be the cause. The read gets to within 3 residues of the CDR3 end, and the germline J gene fills in the rest.

The chain combines TRBV4-2 with TRBJ1-2; TRBD1 is a possible D gene (6 bases). The specimen was blood buffy coat. The clonotype originates from a woman between 18 and 70 years old with a cervical HPV16 infection that either progressed to CIN3+ or cleared (not recorded which). CDR3 amino acids: CASSLHRQAQYGYTF. The CDR3 bases that were read are TGCGCCAGCAGCCTCCATCGACAGGCCCAATATGGC.